This entry lists 3 T cell receptor beta chains sequenced from one sample in a study of CXCR3-negative and CXCR3-positive naive CD8 T cells (dated by TCRdb to about 2019). Sequencing used a NextSeq 550. The Human TCR Profiling Kit (MiLaboratory) was used to prepare UMI-labeled 5' RACE TRB cDNA libraries. Each CDR3 protein sequence appears as one entry after TCRdb reprocessed the reads, and no DNA is included. The sample table includes about 92,000 distinct CDR3 sequences. The ten largest clonotypes hold around 1.7% of the sample. Material: naive CXCR3- CD8+ T cells from blood. Explained via the paper, the cell subset or site label denotes: CD45RO-CCR7+CD27+CD95- naive CD8+ T cells lacking CXCR3 (TNR3-). The receptors come from a human donor in good health. Some clones in this sample may be carry-over from other donors' samples.

V and J are TRBV7-6 and TRBJ1-4. Germline CDR1 SGHVS, CDR2 FNYEAQ. CDR3 length: 14 residues. The CDR3 reads CASSLKSPNEKLFF.

V is TRBV14 and J is TRBJ2-1. Germline V gene lookup returns CDR1 SGHDN and CDR2 FVKESK. The CDR3 covers 16 residues. The CDR3 sequence is CASSQDPPRPYNEQFF.

The chain couples TRBV28 to TRBJ2-1; TCRdb indicates TRBD2, and absent DNA this call remains unverified. The CDR3 contains 16 residues. Germline V gene sequence: CDR1 MDHEN, CDR2 SYDVKM. The CDR3 sequence is CASSFELAGGRNEQFF.